The T cell receptor beta chain described here comes from a study of beta chain features in type 1 diabetes. Every single donor gave one heparinised blood draw, and these averaged about 116 mL. Of the isolated RNA, all was reverse transcribed, and so the sequenced material was expressed TCRB transcripts. Here immunoSEQ multiplex PCR was the method, and the copy in TCRdb shows in-frame clones only, minus some. The repertoire consists of about 150,000 clones, with under 60% occurring once and the leading ten covering over 0.4%. The origin of this receptor is a man in his late teens or twenties in good health. The material sequenced was Tregs from blood.

The CDR3 DNA reads TGTGCCAGCAGCTTAGTCGTGACCGGACAGGGTGACGAAGCTTTCTTT. Residues: CASSLVVTGQGDEAFF. V usage is TRBV7-6 and J usage is TRBJ1-1; 8 bases line up with TRBD1. CDR1 is SGHVS and CDR2 is FNYEAQ in the germline V gene. The CDR3 extends over 16 amino acids. After removal of 1 base from V and 8 bases from J, the junction contained 12 bases not matched to a gene.